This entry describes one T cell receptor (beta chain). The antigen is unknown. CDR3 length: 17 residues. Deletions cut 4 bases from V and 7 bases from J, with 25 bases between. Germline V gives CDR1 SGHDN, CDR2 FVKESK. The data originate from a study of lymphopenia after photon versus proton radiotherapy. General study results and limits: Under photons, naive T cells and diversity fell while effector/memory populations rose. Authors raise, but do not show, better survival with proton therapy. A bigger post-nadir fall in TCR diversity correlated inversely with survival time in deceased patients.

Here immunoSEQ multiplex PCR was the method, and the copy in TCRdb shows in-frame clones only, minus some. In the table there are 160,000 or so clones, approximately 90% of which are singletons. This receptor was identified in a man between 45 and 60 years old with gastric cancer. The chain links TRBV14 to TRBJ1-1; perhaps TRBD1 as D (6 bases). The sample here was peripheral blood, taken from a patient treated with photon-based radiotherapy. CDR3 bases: TGTGCCAGCAGCCGGGCCGTCCTGGGGGCGGGGAAGGATGAAGCTTTCTTT. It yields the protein CASSRAVLGAGKDEAFF.